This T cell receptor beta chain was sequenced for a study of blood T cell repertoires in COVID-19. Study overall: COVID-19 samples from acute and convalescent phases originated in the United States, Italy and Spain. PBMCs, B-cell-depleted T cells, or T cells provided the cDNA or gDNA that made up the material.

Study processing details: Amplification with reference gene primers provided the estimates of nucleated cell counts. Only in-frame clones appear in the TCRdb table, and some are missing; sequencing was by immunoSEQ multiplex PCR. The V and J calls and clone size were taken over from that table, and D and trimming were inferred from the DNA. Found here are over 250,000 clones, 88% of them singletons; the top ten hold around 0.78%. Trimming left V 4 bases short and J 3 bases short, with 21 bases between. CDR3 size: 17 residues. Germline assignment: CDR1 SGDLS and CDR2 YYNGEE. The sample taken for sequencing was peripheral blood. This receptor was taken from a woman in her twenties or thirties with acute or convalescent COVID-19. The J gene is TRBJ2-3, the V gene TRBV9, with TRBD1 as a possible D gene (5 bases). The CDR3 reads CASSSLKQGGVTDTQYF. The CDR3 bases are TGTGCCAGCAGCTCACTAAAGCAGGGTGGGGTAACAGATACGCAGTATTTT.